The 17 T cell receptor beta chains below all came from one sample that was sequenced in a study of blood T cell repertoires in COVID-19. The assay was immunoSEQ multiplex PCR, and TCRdb's table has in-frame clones only and misses some. The table shows 200,000 or so clones, with about 82% occurring only once. Material for sequencing was peripheral blood. These receptor sequences come from a man in his sixties with COVID-19, enrolled during active disease.

J is TRBJ2-5 and V is TRBV4-2, with a weak D call TRBD1 (6 bases). Between the trimmed V and J ends, which lost 4 bases and 5 bases, there was a span of 11 bases. The V gene's germline CDR1 is LGHNA and CDR2 YNFKEQ. The CDR3 is made up of 13 amino acids. CDR3 region: CASSRDKGETQYF. CDR3 DNA: TGTGCCAGCAGCCGGGACAAGGGGGAGACCCAGTACTTC.

CDR3 loop: CASSMGLGTTDTQYF. The DNA for the CDR3 is TGTGCCAGTAGTATGGGGCTGGGAACGACAGATACGCAGTATTTT. This chain links TRBV19 with TRBJ2-3, with D perhaps TRBD1 (5 bases). V was shortened by 3 bases and J by 3 bases, with 13 bases between the two germline ends. The CDR3 is 15 amino acids. Germline V gene data show CDR1 as LNHDA and CDR2 as SQIVND (reference sequence).

The chain is built from TRBV6-5 and TRBJ1-2; no clear D gene. V was pared by 7 bases and J by 4 bases, with 19 bases between. Germline V gene sequence: CDR1 MNHEY, CDR2 SVGAGI. The CDR3 is 15 residues long. CDR3 region: CASKLKEAYSYGYTF. CDR3 DNA: TGTGCCAGCAAGTTAAAGGAGGCATATAGCTATGGCTACACCTTC.

This chain uses TRBV9 with TRBJ1-1; 7 bases are shared with TRBD1. CDR3 size: 15 residues. The germline gives CDR1 SGDLS, CDR2 YYNGEE. The junction had 7 bases not matched to a gene; V was cut back by 3 bases and J by 2 bases. The CDR3 loop is CASSGQGIGNTEAFF. In nucleotides, the CDR3 is TGTGCCAGCAGCGGACAGGGAATTGGAAACACTGAAGCTTTCTTT.

V gene TRBV24-1 combines with J gene TRBJ2-3; TRBD1 might be the D (5 bases). The CDR3 contains 15 residues. V was trimmed by 3 bases and J by 2 bases, leaving 11 bases between them. The germline gives CDR1 KGHDR, CDR2 SFDVKD. The CDR3, as DNA: TGTGCCACCAGTGATCCAGGACACCCCACAGATACGCAGTATTTT. This sequence encodes CATSDPGHPTDTQYF.

V and J are TRBV7-9 and TRBJ1-2, with a weak D call TRBD1 (5 bases). The length of the CDR3 is 13 residues. Deletions cut 3 bases from V and 4 bases from J, with 9 bases between. From germline, CDR1 is SEHNR and CDR2 FQNEAQ (reference sequence). CDR3 DNA: TGTGCCAGCAGCTTTCAGGGAGGCTATGGCTACACCTTC. It encodes CASSFQGGYGYTF.

The V and J genes are TRBV5-1 and TRBJ2-1; 10 positions agree with TRBD2. The V segment lost 3 bases and the J segment 4 bases; nucleotides outside the gene matches: 7. This CDR3 is 16 amino acids long. Germline lookup yields CDR1 SGHRS and CDR2 YFSETQ. The CDR3 region is CASSYGTSDKYNEQFF. The CDR3 DNA sequence: TGCGCCAGCAGCTATGGGACTAGCGACAAATACAATGAGCAGTTCTTC.

The V gene is TRBV6-5, the J gene TRBJ1-6, with a possible D match to TRBD1 (5 bases). Looked up from germline, CDR1 is MNHEY and CDR2 is SVGAGI. Trimming shortened V by 8 bases and J by 5 bases, and 16 bases separated the two germline ends. This CDR3 has 15 amino acids. The CDR3 is CASGYDSSNNSPLHF. In DNA, the CDR3 is TGTGCCAGCGGGTACGACAGTTCCAATAATTCACCCCTCCACTTT.

The chain couples TRBV11-2 to TRBJ1-4, with 8 bases matching TRBD1. The J segment lost 0 bases and the V segment lost 5 bases, leaving 11 bases of the junction unmatched. The CDR3 is made up of 18 amino acids. In germline, CDR1 is SGHAT, CDR2 FQNNGV. CDR3 sequence: CASSRGQGGLATNEKLFF. CDR3 nucleotide sequence: TGTGCCAGCAGCCGCGGACAGGGAGGCTTAGCAACTAATGAAAAACTGTTTTTT.

This clone was picked up many times. The chain has TRBV5-4 and TRBJ2-2; perhaps TRBD2 as D (5 bases). V was clipped by 5 bases and J by 5 bases, with 13 bases between them. From germline, CDR1 is SGHNT and CDR2 YYREEE (reference sequence). CDR3 size: 14 residues. This CDR3 is CASRMGVNTGELFF. DNA of the CDR3: TGTGCCAGCAGGATGGGAGTAAATACCGGGGAGCTGTTTTTT.

This clone appeared once. The gene calls are TRBV18 and TRBJ2-5; 15 nucleotides match TRBD2. The junction had 4 bases not matched to a gene; V was cut back by 4 bases and J by 4 bases. This CDR3 has 16 amino acids. Germline-derived CDR1 and CDR2 are KGHSH and LQKENI. CDR3 DNA sequence: TGTGCCAGCTCACTGGGACTAGCGGGAGGACGAGAGACCCAGTACTTC. Translation gives CASSLGLAGGRETQYF.

The chain combines TRBV15 with TRBJ1-1; no clear D. V shed 0 bases and J shed 0 bases, with 8 bases lying between them. The V gene's germline CDR1 is LNHNV and CDR2 YYDKDF (reference sequence). The CDR3 runs to 15 residues. The CDR3 region is CATSRDPRVNTEAFF. The CDR3 nucleotides read TGTGCCACCAGCAGAGATCCCCGAGTGAACACTGAAGCTTTCTTT.

This chain links TRBV7-9 with TRBJ2-7, with D possibly being TRBD1 (6 bases). The germline V gene encodes CDR1 SEHNR and CDR2 FQNEAQ (reference sequence). Trimming left V 3 bases short and J 3 bases short, with 12 bases between. The CDR3 extends over 14 amino acids. The CDR3 DNA sequence: TGTGCCAGCAGCTTTGCAGGGGAAAGCTACGAGCAGTACTTC. Translating it yields CASSFAGESYEQYF.

V usage is TRBV5-6 and J usage is TRBJ2-7; 10 nucleotides agree with TRBD1. There are 17 residues in the CDR3. The germline V gene has CDR1 SGHDT and CDR2 YYEEEE. Trimming cost V 5 bases and J 0 bases; bases outside gene matches: 11. Written as DNA, the CDR3 is TGTGCCAGCAGTCCCCAGACAGGGGGCAGTATCTCCTACGAGCAGTACTTC. This translates into CASSPQTGGSISYEQYF. Variable domain in full (rest from reference TRBV5-6 and TRBJ2-7): DAGVTQSPTHLIKTRGQQVTLRCSPKSGHDTVSWYQQALGQGPQFIFQYYEEEERQRGNFPDRFSGHQFPNYSSELNVNALLLGDSALYLCASSPQTGGSISYEQYFGPGTRLTVT.

The rearrangement links TRBV5-6 to TRBJ2-2; the D gene is possibly TRBD1 (5 bases). Trimming cost V 1 base and J 2 bases, with 9 bases left between them. The germline gives CDR1 SGHDT, CDR2 YYEEEE. The CDR3 is 15 residues long. CDR3 in amino acids: CASSLPQGNTGELFF. The CDR3 DNA reads as TGTGCCAGCAGCTTGCCCCAGGGCAACACCGGGGAGCTGTTTTTT.

This clone was counted once. The chain links TRBV7-3 to TRBJ2-5, with 10 nucleotides matching TRBD2. The CDR3 is made up of 16 amino acids. The V gene end was trimmed by 5 bases and the J gene end by 5 bases; junction bases not matched to a gene: 11. CDR1 and CDR2 from the germline V gene are SGHTA and FQGTGA. The CDR3 DNA reads TGTGCCAGCAGCCAAGGGGCTAGCGGGAGTTGGGAGACCCAGTACTTC. Amino acids: CASSQGASGSWETQYF.

The rearrangement uses TRBV5-1 and TRBJ2-7; 13 bases agree with TRBD2. The CDR3 length is 15 residues. Germline CDR1 and CDR2: SGHRS and YFSETQ. V gave up 3 bases and J gave up 6 bases; unmatched junction bases: 6. For the CDR3, the DNA is TGCGCCAGCAGCTCCGACGGGACTAGCGGGACCGAGCAGTACTTC. Its translation: CASSSDGTSGTEQYF.